These 27 T cell receptor beta chains were all obtained from the same sample, sequenced in a study of T cell changes during pregnancy in multiple sclerosis. Here immunoSEQ multiplex PCR was the method, and the copy in TCRdb shows in-frame clones only, minus some. Of 55,000 to 70,000 clones in the sample, about nine tenths were seen once. Material: peripheral blood, obtained in the first trimester of pregnancy. The receptors were gathered from a female donor in good health, enrolled as a control in a pregnancy study.

A few counts support this clone. The chain has TRBV6-1 and TRBJ2-3; perhaps TRBD1 as D (6 bases). The CDR3 extends over 13 amino acids. The V and J ends lost 2 bases and 5 bases respectively, with 8 bases between them. The germline CDR1 and CDR2 sequences are MNHNS and SASEGT. The CDR3 is CASSEIRGDTQYF. The CDR3 DNA sequence: TGTGCCAGCAGTGAAATCAGGGGAGATACGCAGTATTTT.

The rearrangement joins TRBV11-2 to TRBJ1-2, with D unclear. V shed 2 bases and J shed 5 bases, with 18 bases lying between them. The CDR3 is 16 residues long. Germline values: CDR1 SGHAT, CDR2 FQNNGV. Here the CDR3 DNA reads TGTGCCAGCAGCTTATTTATCTTTCAGCGGGTTTATGGCTACACCTTC. Its translation is CASSLFIFQRVYGYTF. Full variable domain (missing parts from reference TRBV11-2 and TRBJ1-2): EAGVAQSPRYKIIEKRQSVAFWCNPISGHATLYWYQQILGQGPKLLIQFQNNGVVDDSQLPKDRFSAERLKGVDSTLKIQPAKLEDSAVYLCASSLFIFQRVYGYTFGSGTRLTVV.

The rearrangement uses TRBV5-1 and TRBJ2-1; 7 bases map to TRBD1. Looked up from germline, CDR1 is SGHRS and CDR2 is YFSETQ. The CDR3 covers 12 residues. The V gene end was trimmed by 5 bases and the J gene end by 9 bases; junction bases not matched to a gene: 5. The CDR3 DNA reads as TGCGCCAGCAGGGAACAGGGGCGTGAGCAGTTCTTC. Protein: CASREQGREQFF.

The chain has TRBV9 and TRBJ2-3; D is possibly TRBD2 (6 bases). The germline CDR1 and CDR2 sequences are SGDLS and YYNGEE. The CDR3 has 15 amino acids. The V and J ends lost 1 base and 4 bases respectively, with 13 bases between them. CDR3 nucleotides: TGTGCCAGCAGCGTATTTACGGGAGAGTCAGATACGCAGTATTTT. Amino acid sequence: CASSVFTGESDTQYF.

The chain employs TRBV27 and TRBJ2-7, with 10 positions matching TRBD2. Trimming at V came to 5 bases and at J to 6 bases, leaving 10 bases not matched to a gene. CDR3 length: 15 amino acids. The V gene's germline CDR1 is MNHEY and CDR2 SMNVEV (reference sequence). The CDR3 loop is CASSLRLAGVGEQYF. In nucleotides, the CDR3 is TGTGCCAGCAGTCTCAGGCTAGCGGGAGTCGGCGAGCAGTACTTC.

This rearrangement joins TRBV14 to TRBJ1-1; D ambiguous. The CDR3 covers 14 residues. Germline CDR1 is SGHDN and CDR2 is FVKESK. V lost 4 bases to trimming and J lost 5 bases, with 14 bases between them. The CDR3 nucleotides are TGTGCCAGCAGCCCTCGACTAGGGAATACTGAAGCTTTCTTT. This sequence encodes CASSPRLGNTEAFF.

The genes are TRBV5-4 and TRBJ1-3, with 7 positions matching TRBD1. V was pared by 4 bases and J by 4 bases, with 11 bases of the junction left unmatched. Germline V gene lookup returns CDR1 SGHNT and CDR2 YYREEE (reference sequence). The CDR3 runs 16 residues. CDR3 loop: CASSANWDSSGNTIYF. The DNA of the CDR3 is TGTGCCAGCAGCGCCAACTGGGACAGTTCAGGAAACACCATATATTTT.

This chain connects TRBV7-2 to TRBJ2-1; 12 bases line up with TRBD2. With 6 bases clipped from V and 6 bases from J, the junction kept 9 bases outside the gene matches. The CDR3 is 16 amino acids. Germline lookup yields CDR1 SGHTA and CDR2 FQGNSA. CDR3 in amino acids: CASRYGLAGSRNEQFF. In DNA, the CDR3 is TGTGCCAGCAGATACGGACTAGCGGGGTCCCGCAATGAGCAGTTCTTC.

This chain connects TRBV6-6 to TRBJ1-1; D is undetermined. CDR1 MNHNY and CDR2 SVGAGI come from the germline V gene (reference sequence). The V gene lost 10 bases and the J gene lost 1 base, with 10 bases spanning the gap. The CDR3 has 12 amino acids. The CDR3 DNA reads TGTGCCACCGGGGAGAGGAACACTGAAGCTTTCTTT. It translates to CATGERNTEAFF.

V gene TRBV7-9 combines with J gene TRBJ2-7, with 8 bases that match TRBD2. Trimming at V came to 4 bases and at J to 5 bases, leaving 16 bases not matched to a gene. This CDR3 comprises 17 residues. The V gene's germline CDR1 is SEHNR and CDR2 FQNEAQ (reference sequence). The CDR3 coding sequence is TGTGCCAGCAGCTCTTCCCGGGGGGGGAGCCCCATTGACGAGCAGTACTTC. Residues: CASSSSRGGSPIDEQYF.

The rearrangement joins TRBV19 to TRBJ2-1; 8 bases agree with TRBD2. The CDR3 loop spans 15 amino acids. V dropped 3 bases and J dropped 4; count of bases not matched to a gene: 5. Per the germline V gene, CDR1 is LNHDA and CDR2 is SQIVND (reference sequence). The CDR3 nucleotides are TGTGCCAGTAGTATTGGCGGGAGGCGGTACAATGAGCAGTTCTTC. This sequence encodes CASSIGGRRYNEQFF.

The rearrangement links TRBV7-8 to TRBJ2-1; no definite D call. The CDR3 loop spans 11 amino acids. V was pared by 5 bases and J by 9 bases, with 8 bases between. Germline CDR1 and CDR2: SGHVS and FQNEAQ. This CDR3 is CASSQNSEQFF. Here the CDR3 DNA reads TGTGCCAGCAGCCAAAACAGTGAGCAGTTCTTC.

The chain couples TRBV6-1 to TRBJ2-1, with D perhaps matching TRBD1 (5 bases). V was clipped by 5 bases and J by 1 base, with 12 bases between them. The CDR3 has 15 amino acids. Germline CDR1 reads MNHNS; CDR2 reads SASEGT. The CDR3 reads CASSRQGGSYNEQFF. CDR3 in DNA: TGTGCCAGCAGTCGGCAGGGTGGATCCTACAATGAGCAGTTCTTC.

The rearrangement links TRBV18 to TRBJ1-5, with no clear D. The CDR3 consists of 14 residues. V lost 2 bases to trimming and J lost 5 bases, with 10 bases between them. Germline values: CDR1 KGHSH, CDR2 LQKENI. The CDR3 spells CASSPMAEHQPQHF. Here the CDR3 DNA reads TGTGCCAGCTCACCAATGGCAGAACATCAGCCCCAGCATTTT. Combining the CDR3 with reference TRBV18 and TRBJ1-5 gives the whole variable domain NAGVMQNPRHLVRRRGQEARLRCSPMKGHSHVYWYRQLPEEGLKFMVYLQKENIIDESGMPKERFSAEFPKEGPSILRIQQVVRGDSAAYFCASSPMAEHQPQHFGDGTRLSIL.

The chain is built from TRBV6-6 and TRBJ2-7; 9 positions agree with TRBD2. CDR1 MNHNY and CDR2 SVGAGI come from the germline V gene (reference sequence). The length of the CDR3 is 14 residues. The CDR3 is CSTKVLAGFYEQYF. DNA for the CDR3: TGTTCCACCAAAGTGCTAGCGGGATTCTACGAGCAGTACTTC.

This chain uses TRBV19 with TRBJ2-5; 7 bases map to TRBD2. J lost 5 bases, V lost 5 bases, and 11 bases had no gene match. The germline CDR1 and CDR2 sequences are LNHDA and SQIVND (reference sequence). The CDR3 runs to 15 residues. CDR3 region: CASSSGGSFRETQYF. CDR3 coding DNA: TGTGCCAGTAGTTCCGGGGGGAGCTTCAGGGAGACCCAGTACTTC.

The chain is built from TRBV19 and TRBJ2-5; TRBD2 agrees at 11 bases. V was pared by 10 bases and J by 10 bases, with 11 bases of the junction left unmatched. The V gene's germline CDR1 is LNHDA and CDR2 SQIVND (reference sequence). This CDR3 comprises 13 residues. The CDR3 region has the DNA TGTGCCACCGGTAGCGGGGGGGCCGGGAGCCAGTACTTC. It yields the protein CATGSGGAGSQYF. Filled out from reference TRBV19 and TRBJ2-5, the complete variable domain reads DGGITQSPKYLFRKEGQNVTLSCEQNLNHDAMYWYRQDPGQGLRLIYYSQIVNDFQKGDIAEGYSVSREKKESFPLTVTSAQKNPTAFYLCATGSGGAGSQYFGPGTRLLVL.

This chain links TRBV19 with TRBJ1-1; tentatively, D is TRBD1 (5 bases). The CDR3 consists of 14 residues. Trimming stripped 3 bases from V and 6 bases from J, with 14 bases between. The germline V gene has CDR1 LNHDA and CDR2 SQIVND (reference sequence). The CDR3 protein is CASSIGGSNAEAFF. The CDR3 nucleotides read TGTGCCAGTAGTATTGGGGGGTCTAACGCTGAAGCTTTCTTT.

The chain combines TRBV28 with TRBJ2-2; no clear D. In germline, CDR1 is MDHEN, CDR2 SYDVKM. The CDR3 covers 15 residues. V lost 6 bases and J 7 bases, leaving 18 bases between the germline ends. CDR3 loop: CASSGAIAGVGELFF. CDR3 sequence (DNA): TGTGCCAGCAGCGGCGCAATAGCCGGCGTCGGGGAGCTGTTTTTT.

The V and J genes are TRBV19 and TRBJ2-1, with TRBD2 identical over 8 bases. The V gene end was trimmed by 6 bases and the J gene end by 2 bases; junction bases not matched to a gene: 9. CDR1 LNHDA and CDR2 SQIVND come from the germline V gene (reference sequence). This CDR3 spans 16 amino acids. Here the CDR3 reads CASRREGVGTYNEQFF. DNA of the CDR3: TGTGCCAGTAGACGGGAGGGGGTGGGAACCTACAATGAGCAGTTCTTC.

The gene calls are TRBV27 and TRBJ1-6; D not certain. Germline CDR1 and CDR2: MNHEY and SMNVEV (reference sequence). CDR3 length: 15 amino acids. V lost 3 bases, J lost 7 bases, and 13 bases lay in between. CDR3 loop: CASSFGGILNSPLHF. The CDR3 coding sequence is TGTGCCAGCAGTTTTGGAGGGATATTAAATTCACCCCTCCACTTT.

The CDR3 loop reads CASRLGGVPNEKLFF. CDR3 DNA: TGTGCCAGCAGACTTGGGGGGGTCCCTAATGAAAAACTGTTTTTT. This chain uses TRBV5-4 with TRBJ1-4; D is perhaps TRBD1 (5 bases). The CDR3 covers 15 residues. Trimming stripped 5 bases from V and 3 bases from J, with 14 bases between. Germline CDR1 SGHNT, CDR2 YYREEE (reference sequence).

The chain recombines TRBV6-9 with TRBJ2-5; a possible D gene is TRBD1 (6 bases). Trimming left V 6 bases short and J 2 bases short, with 22 bases between. The CDR3 length is 17 residues. Per the germline V gene, CDR1 is MNHGY and CDR2 is SVAAGI. The CDR3 is CASSHGRGSCAQETQYF. DNA of the CDR3: TGTGCCAGCAGCCACGGCAGGGGCTCGTGCGCACAAGAGACCCAGTACTTC.

The chain uses TRBV10-3 and TRBJ1-1; D call uncertain. With 2 bases removed from V and 9 bases from J, the gap between germline ends came to 10 bases. CDR3 size: 12 residues. CDR1 and CDR2 (germline): ENHRY, SYGVKD. CDR3 in DNA: TGTGCCATCAGTGAGACGCGAGTTCAAGCTTTCTTT. This translates into CAISETRVQAFF.

The V call is TRBV25-1, the J call TRBJ2-3, with D unresolved. The V gene lost 2 bases and the J gene lost 0 bases, with 6 bases spanning the gap. The CDR3 extends over 14 amino acids. Germline loops: CDR1 MGHDK, CDR2 SYGVNS. CDR3 in amino acids: CASSEAGSTDTQYF. The CDR3 DNA follows: TGTGCCAGCAGTGAAGCCGGGAGCACAGATACGCAGTATTTT.

The table lists this clone with a count of one. This chain uses TRBV7-2 with TRBJ2-5; D possibly corresponds to TRBD2 (5 bases). CDR1 is SGHTA, CDR2 FQGNSA, per germline. V was trimmed by 3 bases and J by 3 bases, leaving 11 bases between them. CDR3 length: 14 amino acids. This chain's CDR3 is CASSLSGFKETQYF. DNA of the CDR3: TGTGCCAGCAGCTTGAGCGGTTTCAAAGAGACCCAGTACTTC.

The V and J genes are TRBV14 and TRBJ2-5; the match to TRBD1 covers 11 bases. Germline values: CDR1 SGHDN, CDR2 FVKESK. The trim removed 1 base at V and 6 bases at J, leaving 7 bases unmatched. CDR3 length equals 16 residues. CDR3 sequence: CASSQAGQGERKTQYF. The DNA for the CDR3 is TGTGCCAGCAGCCAAGCGGGACAGGGGGAGAGAAAGACCCAGTACTTC.